This T cell receptor beta chain was recovered during a study of CD8+ T cells in alopecia areata (dated by TCRdb to the late 2010s). With regard to the full study: The treated patients, all with moderate-to-severe alopecia areata, were enrolled in an open-label pilot trial of oral tofacitinib given at 5 to 10 mg twice daily. The study used high-throughput TCRbeta sequencing to examine T cell clonal expansion in alopecia areata, in both the C3H/HeJ mouse model and human patients. Scalp tissue and sorted CD4+ and CD8+ peripheral blood T cells from patchy and totalis/universalis alopecia areata patients and from healthy controls were covered by human TCRbeta sequencing. The RNA source kit depended on sample type: the PAXgene miRNA kit for fixed scalp, the miRNeasy kit for PBMCs, and the RNeasy kit for mouse skin. Scalp clonality was compared among normal scalp (n=4), patchy alopecia areata scalp (n=8), and alopecia totalis/universalis scalp (n=8). Biopsies were taken from tofacitinib-treated patients at baseline and again at 4 and 24 weeks into treatment, and several of those patients also had a later scalp biopsy. For the treated patients, the SALT score, which quantifies what percentage of scalp surface area is affected, served as the measure of disease severity. TCRbeta CDR3 regions were amplified by immunoSEQ multiplex PCR using 35 Vbeta forward and 13 Jbeta reverse primers. Tofacitinib was administered for 6 to 18 months, and 6 months of follow-up off drug were then conducted to assess delayed response and recurrence.

The time point label of this sample denotes: more than three weeks on oral tofacitinib. The intended sense of this specimen's treatment or condition label: oral pan-JAK inhibitor, 5-10 mg twice daily. Lesional scalp punch biopsies and peripheral blood were obtained from alopecia areata patients. PBMCs were separated by density centrifugation and stained for CD3, CD4 and CD8, after which CD4+ and CD8+ T cells were sorted on a FACSAria. For this clone: No cognate antigen has been identified for it. Base qualities are not recorded, but no much larger clone differs from it by a single base.

What the authors observed across the whole study: Lesional scalp, especially in alopecia totalis/universalis, showed higher clonality and more expanded CD8+ clones than normal scalp, suggesting antigenic drive. Because the treated cohort was small and had only one nonresponder, larger studies are needed to examine links between baseline CD8+ expansion and response. Unlike mouse skin, which is dominated by gammadelta T cells, normal human skin has resident alphabeta T cells that are also sequenced, and this complicates analysis of the scalp TCR repertoire. During tofacitinib treatment, many expanded lesional clones remained in scalp and blood, and this persistence may partly explain relapse after treatment is stopped. Tofacitinib significantly lowered scalp clonality and the number of expanded CD8+ clones among the top 100 scalp clones. Shared TCR sequences between patients were less evident than in mice, which may be partly attributable to HLA diversity in the patient population.

Receptor libraries were prepared by the immunoSEQ multiplex PCR assay. RNA was extracted from all samples and reverse transcribed into cDNA, which served as template for TCR sequencing. SuperScript III was used to make first-strand cDNA, primed with a 2:1 mix of oligo-dT and random hexamers. A synthetic immune receptor repertoire was used to measure amplification bias, and any remaining bias was corrected computationally. Per the source publication's procedure: After raw reads were preprocessed to remove errors, the CDR3 was defined following IMGT conventions as running from the conserved cysteine to phenylalanine. Clonality was calculated as 1 minus Shannon entropy normalized by log2 of the number of productive unique TCRs. CD4 or CD8 identity of scalp clones was inferred by cross-referencing scalp TCRbeta sequences with sorted blood CD4 and CD8 repertoires. The source is immuneACCESS, and TCRdb retained only in-frame sequences with V and J called. Part of the clones is not carried over; for the studies checked, unresolved V genes explain less than half of this, and the remainder is unexplained. That table is the source of V, J and clone size, and D and trimming were worked out from the DNA. Across this sample there are 70,000 or so clones, with 29% seen only once. 14% to 15% of the sample lies in the top ten.

Inclusive of the bounding cysteine and phenylalanine, the CDR3 is 15 residues long. Only the CDR3 DNA is retained, 45 bases long and in frame from the first base. From V the trimming removes 1 base and from J it removes 8 bases, while the gene matches leave 8 bases of the junction unaccounted for. The germline V gene encodes CDR1 SEHNR and CDR2 FQNEAQ (reference sequence). The receptor comes from a human donor with alopecia areata. This chain is built from TRBV7-9 and TRBJ2-1; 7 nucleotides in the junction match TRBD2. Here the sequenced sample was CD8+ T cells sorted from blood, taken at week 4, from a patient treated with tofacitinib. The CDR3 loop reads CASSLVGLAAYEQFF. The DNA is as follows: TGTGCCAGCAGCTTAGTAGGGCTAGCGGCGTATGAGCAGTTCTTC.